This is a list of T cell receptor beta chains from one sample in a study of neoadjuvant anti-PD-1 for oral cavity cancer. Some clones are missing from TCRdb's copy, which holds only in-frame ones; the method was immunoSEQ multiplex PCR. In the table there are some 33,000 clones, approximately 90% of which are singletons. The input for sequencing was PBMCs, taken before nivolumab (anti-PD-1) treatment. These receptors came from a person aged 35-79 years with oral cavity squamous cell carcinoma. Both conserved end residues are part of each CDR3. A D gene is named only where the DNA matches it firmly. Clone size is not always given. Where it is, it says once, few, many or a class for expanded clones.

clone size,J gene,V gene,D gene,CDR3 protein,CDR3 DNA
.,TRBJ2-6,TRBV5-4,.,CASSLGGAGANVLTF,TGTGCCAGCAGCTTGGGAGGGGCTGGGGCCAACGTCCTGACTTTC
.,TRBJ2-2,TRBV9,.,CASSSRGNTGELFF,TGTGCCAGCAGTTCTAGGGGAAACACCGGGGAGCTGTTTTTT
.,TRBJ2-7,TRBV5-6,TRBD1,CASSRDRGTYEQYF,TGTGCCAGCAGCCGTGACAGGGGGACCTACGAGCAGTACTTC
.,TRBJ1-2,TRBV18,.,CASSQNRENYGYTF,TGTGCCAGCTCACAAAACCGGGAGAACTATGGCTACACCTTC
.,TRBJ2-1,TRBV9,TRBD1,CASSGQGFGNEQFF,TGTGCCAGCAGCGGACAGGGGTTTGGCAATGAGCAGTTCTTC
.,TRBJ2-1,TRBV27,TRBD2,CASSSGGRNEQFF,TGTGCCAGCTCGAGCGGGGGCCGCAATGAGCAGTTCTTC
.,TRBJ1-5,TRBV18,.,CASSPHSDQPQHF,TGTGCCAGCTCACCTCACAGCGATCAGCCCCAGCATTTT
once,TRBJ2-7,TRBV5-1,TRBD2,CASSLMGSGAHEQYF,TGCGCCAGCAGCTTGATGGGTAGCGGGGCCCACGAGCAGTACTTC
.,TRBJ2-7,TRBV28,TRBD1,CASSLRGTESYEQYF,TGTGCCAGCAGTTTAAGAGGGACAGAGAGCTACGAGCAGTACTTC
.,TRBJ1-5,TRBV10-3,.,CAISEGSGQPQHF,TGTGCCATCAGTGAGGGGTCCGGACAGCCCCAGCATTTT
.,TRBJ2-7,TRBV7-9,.,CASSQEWFYEQYF,TGTGCCAGCAGCCAAGAGTGGTTCTACGAGCAGTACTTC
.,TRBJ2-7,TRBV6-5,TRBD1,CASSTRTGGAYEQYF,TGTGCCAGCAGTACCCGGACAGGGGGGGCTTACGAGCAGTACTTC
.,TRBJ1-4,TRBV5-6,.,CASSLTAQREKLFF,TGTGCCAGCAGCTTGACGGCGCAAAGGGAAAAACTGTTTTTT
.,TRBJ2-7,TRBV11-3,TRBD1,CASARAGGYEQYF,TGTGCCAGCGCTAGGGCAGGGGGCTACGAGCAGTACTTC
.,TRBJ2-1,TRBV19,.,CASSIIQDYNEQFF,TGTGCCAGTAGTATCATACAGGACTACAATGAGCAGTTCTTC
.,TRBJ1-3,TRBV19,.,CASSGGLSGNTIYF,TGTGCCAGTAGTGGAGGCCTGTCTGGAAACACCATATATTTT
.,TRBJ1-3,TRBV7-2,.,CASSLVRYGNTIYF,TGTGCCAGCAGCTTAGTCCGGTACGGAAACACCATATATTTT
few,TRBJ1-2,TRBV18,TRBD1,CASSPTGSTNYGYTF,TGTGCCAGCTCACCGACAGGGAGTACGAACTATGGCTACACCTTC
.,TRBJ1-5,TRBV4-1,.,CASSPTPAVEFQPQHF,TGCGCCAGCAGCCCCACCCCCGCCGTCGAGTTTCAGCCCCAGCATTTT
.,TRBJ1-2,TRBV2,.,CASSESVLGTYYGYTF,TGTGCCAGCAGTGAAAGTGTATTAGGGACTTACTATGGCTACACCTTC
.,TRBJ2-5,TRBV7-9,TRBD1,CASSFRQGARETQYF,TGTGCCAGCAGCTTCCGCCAGGGGGCTCGGGAGACCCAGTACTTC
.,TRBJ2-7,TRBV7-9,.,CASNEGGSYEQYF,TGTGCCAGCAATGAGGGGGGGAGCTACGAGCAGTACTTC
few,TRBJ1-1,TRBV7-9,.,CASSPGLGLNTEAFF,TGTGCCAGCAGCCCTGGGCTGGGGTTGAACACTGAAGCTTTCTTT
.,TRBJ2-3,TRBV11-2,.,CASRYTSTDTQYF,TGTGCCAGCAGATACACAAGCACAGATACGCAGTATTTT
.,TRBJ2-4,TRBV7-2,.,CASSLVGKNIQYF,TGTGCCAGCAGCTTAGTTGGCAAAAACATTCAGTACTTC
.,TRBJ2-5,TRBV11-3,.,CASSLTYQETQYF,TGTGCCAGCAGCTTAACATATCAAGAGACCCAGTACTTC
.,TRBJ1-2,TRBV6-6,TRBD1,CASSHRDRGGIGYTF,TGTGCCAGCAGTCACCGGGACAGGGGAGGAATCGGCTACACCTTC
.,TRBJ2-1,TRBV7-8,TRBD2,CASSLASQRGPYNEQFF,TGTGCCAGCAGCTTAGCGAGTCAGCGGGGGCCCTACAATGAGCAGTTCTTC